What follows are 22 T cell receptor beta chains derived from one specimen sequenced in a study of Ad26.COV2.S vaccination and SARS-CoV-2 variants. Treatment indicated: about 20 received Ad26.COV2.S at low or high dose, single or two shots; about 5 received placebo; per-sample allocation not given. Day 63 following the first vaccine or placebo injection was when the samples were taken. Generated by immunoSEQ multiplex PCR, the TCRdb table keeps only in-frame clones and is missing some. The table lists 300,000 to 400,000 clones, 88% of them singletons. The source was peripheral blood, collected in a trial of Ad26.COV2.S vaccine versus placebo. These receptors all come from a person aged 18 to 65 who received the Ad26.COV2.S COVID-19 vaccine or a placebo.

The chain joins TRBV7-9 to TRBJ1-2, with no clear D. The CDR3 consists of 13 residues. Germline CDR1 SEHNR, CDR2 FQNEAQ (reference sequence). V lost 1 base to trimming and J lost 4 bases, with 7 bases between them. The CDR3 sequence is CASSLGVSYGYTF. In DNA, the CDR3 is TGTGCCAGCAGCTTAGGGGTGAGCTATGGCTACACCTTC. The variable domain in full, with the rest retrieved from reference TRBV7-9 and TRBJ1-2, is DTGVSQNPRHKITKRGQNVTFRCDPISEHNRLYWYRQTLGQGPEFLTYFQNEAQLEKSRLLSDRFSAERPKGSFSTLEIQRTEQGDSAMYLCASSLGVSYGYTFGSGTRLTVV.

The chain recombines TRBV6-1 with TRBJ1-2; weak D call: TRBD1 (6 bases). Germline lookup yields CDR1 MNHNS and CDR2 SASEGT. The CDR3 is made up of 13 amino acids. Between the trimmed V and J ends, which lost 3 bases and 4 bases, there was a span of 9 bases. CDR3 nucleotide sequence: TGTGCCAGCAGTGACCGGACAGTCTATGGCTACACCTTC. The encoded protein is CASSDRTVYGYTF.

This rearrangement joins TRBV4-1 to TRBJ1-1; D might be TRBD1 (5 bases). V was pared by 1 base and J by 1 base, with 7 bases between. The CDR3 sequence is 14 residues long. Germline CDR1 MGHRA, CDR2 YSYEKL. For the CDR3, the DNA is TGCGCCAGCAGCCAAGGGAGGGGGAACACTGAAGCTTTCTTT. This sequence encodes CASSQGRGNTEAFF.

This clone has only one observation. The gene calls are TRBV3-1 (or the pseudogene TRBV3-2) and TRBJ2-1; D remains ambiguous. V dropped 1 base and J dropped 10 bases, with 11 bases sitting between them. The CDR3 sequence is 13 residues long. Germline V gene sequence: CDR1 LGHDT, CDR2 YNNKEL (reference sequence). The CDR3 protein is CASSQAVSGEQFF. The CDR3 nucleotides are TGTGCCAGCAGCCAAGCAGTTTCCGGGGAGCAGTTCTTC.

The rearrangement joins TRBV6-5 to TRBJ1-1; possible D gene TRBD1, 5 bases. The germline V and J ends were trimmed by 8 bases and 4 bases, with 14 bases remaining between them. This CDR3 spans 13 amino acids. Germline V gene data show CDR1 as MNHEY and CDR2 as SVGAGI. Here the CDR3 reads CASGTQLSTEAFF. As DNA, the CDR3 is TGTGCCAGCGGGACTCAGCTCAGCACTGAAGCTTTCTTT.

This clone was detected a few times. The chain's CDR3 is CASSQGLTGVMGNTIYF. The CDR3 DNA is TGCGCCAGCAGCCAAGGATTGACAGGGGTGATGGGAAACACCATATATTTT. This chain links TRBV4-1 with TRBJ1-3; 8 positions match TRBD1. V lost 1 base to trimming and J lost 4 bases; unmatched junction nucleotides: 9. The CDR3 spans 17 residues. Germline V gene data show CDR1 as MGHRA and CDR2 as YSYEKL.

This clone was detected only a few times. The genes are TRBV6-1 and TRBJ1-2; D gene unclear. Trimming pared 2 bases from V and 0 bases from J, leaving 4 bases between. The CDR3 runs to 13 residues. Germline V gene sequence: CDR1 MNHNS, CDR2 SASEGT. The CDR3 is CASSESANYGYTF. The DNA of the CDR3 is TGTGCCAGCAGTGAAAGCGCTAACTATGGCTACACCTTC.

J is TRBJ1-5 and V is TRBV7-9; D perhaps matches TRBD1 (5 bases). V was shortened by 5 bases and J by 4 bases, with 12 bases between the two germline ends. CDR1 is SEHNR and CDR2 is FQNEAQ in the germline V gene (reference sequence). This CDR3 has 14 amino acids. CDR3 loop: CASSQGNRNQPQHF. The CDR3 region has the DNA TGTGCCAGCAGCCAAGGGAACAGGAATCAGCCCCAGCATTTT.

J is TRBJ1-2 and V is TRBV19; the D is unclear. This CDR3 contains 12 residues. V lost 8 bases, J lost 10 bases, and 17 bases lay in between. CDR1 and CDR2 from the germline V gene are LNHDA and SQIVND (reference sequence). DNA for the CDR3: TGTGCCAGTGGCAGCGGTGTCAGGAACTACACCTTC. It specifies CASGSGVRNYTF.

The chain joins TRBV19 to TRBJ2-1, with a tentative D call TRBD2 (6 bases). Germline V gene sequence: CDR1 LNHDA, CDR2 SQIVND (reference sequence). V lost 1 base and J lost 10, with 11 bases in between. CDR3 length: 13 amino acids. The CDR3 DNA is TGTGCCAGTAGTATAGTGGTCCTAGCGGAGCAGTTCTTC. Translation gives CASSIVVLAEQFF.

The rearrangement links TRBV30 to TRBJ2-7; no clear D. CDR1 is GTSNPN, CDR2 SVGIG, per germline (reference sequence). This CDR3 has 11 residues. With 3 bases removed from V and 4 bases from J, the gap between germline ends came to 7 bases. CDR3: CAWSAAYEQYF. Written as DNA, the CDR3 is TGTGCCTGGAGCGCAGCTTACGAGCAGTACTTC.

In this sample, this clone turned up once. V usage is TRBV18 and J usage is TRBJ2-5; 7 bases fit TRBD2. This CDR3 has 17 residues. From germline, CDR1 is KGHSH and CDR2 LQKENI. V shed 5 bases and J 6 bases; nucleotides not matched to a gene: 18. CDR3 nucleotide sequence: TGTGCCAGCTCAACCACGCCGCCGGGACTATCTGCGAAGACCCAGTACTTC. It translates to CASSTTPPGLSAKTQYF.

The gene calls are TRBV6-5 and TRBJ1-4; TRBD1 matches 9 bases. The trim removed 4 bases at V and 6 bases at J, leaving 6 bases unmatched. The germline V gene has CDR1 MNHEY and CDR2 SVGAGI. This CDR3 spans 15 amino acids. The CDR3 region is CASSSTGGFDEKLFF. The DNA of the CDR3 is TGTGCCAGCAGTTCGACAGGGGGATTCGATGAAAAACTGTTTTTT.

The rearrangement joins TRBV4-2 to TRBJ2-7; a weak D match, TRBD2 (5 bases). Per germline, CDR1 LGHNA and CDR2 YNFKEQ. This CDR3 spans 14 amino acids. Trimming left V 5 bases short and J 7 bases short, with 18 bases between. CDR3 region: CASSAPVGAREQYF. The CDR3 DNA is TGTGCCAGCAGCGCCCCAGTGGGAGCGAGGGAGCAGTACTTC.

The genes are TRBV19 and TRBJ1-1; D might be TRBD1 (5 bases). The germline CDR1 and CDR2 sequences are LNHDA and SQIVND (reference sequence). This CDR3 region has 14 residues. Trimming took off 3 bases at V and 4 bases at J, with 12 bases between the two ends. CDR3 region: CASSILLGPTEAFF. CDR3 DNA sequence: TGTGCCAGTAGTATCTTGCTGGGGCCCACTGAAGCTTTCTTT.

The chain has TRBV6-5 and TRBJ2-1; TRBD1 or TRBD2 may be the D gene (5 bases each). The V gene lost 6 bases and the J gene lost 14 bases, with 14 bases spanning the gap. The germline V gene encodes CDR1 MNHEY and CDR2 SVGAGI. The CDR3 spans 11 residues. CDR3 nucleotides: TGTGCCAGCAGCCAGACGGGGCGGAAGTTCTTC. It yields the protein CASSQTGRKFF.

The chain links TRBV5-1 to TRBJ2-7; a possible D gene is TRBD1 (5 bases). Germline CDR1 and CDR2: SGHRS and YFSETQ. Trimming removed 4 bases at V and 2 bases at J, with 10 bases between. This CDR3 has 13 residues. The CDR3 spells CASSPTGTYEQYF. CDR3 in DNA: TGCGCCAGCAGCCCCACAGGTACCTACGAGCAGTACTTC.

This clone was observed a single time. The CDR3, as DNA: TGTGCCAGCAGCCCATCTGAACAGACCCAGTACTTC. Amino acid sequence: CASSPSEQTQYF. V is TRBV13 and J is TRBJ2-5; D is unresolved. The CDR3 length is 12 residues. CDR1 and CDR2 (germline): PRHDT, FYEKMQ (reference sequence). V lost 5 bases and J lost 6, with 10 bases in between.

This clone was recorded only once. This rearrangement joins TRBV28 to TRBJ1-1; 8 nucleotides line up with TRBD1. Losses at the gene ends were 3 bases for V and 1 base for J; bases not matched to a gene: 13. This CDR3 region has 18 residues. CDR1 and CDR2 from the germline V gene are MDHEN and SYDVKM. CDR3 in DNA: TGTGCCAGCAGTTTCGACCGGACAGGGCCAGGGGGGAACACTGAAGCTTTCTTT. Protein: CASSFDRTGPGGNTEAFF.

This clone was detected only once. The chain combines TRBV7-9 with TRBJ1-3; D is ambiguous. The length of the CDR3 is 12 residues. The germline V gene encodes CDR1 SEHNR and CDR2 FQNEAQ (reference sequence). V was clipped by 5 bases and J by 6 bases, with 8 bases between them. CDR3 protein: CASSQGVNTIYF. CDR3 nucleotide sequence: TGTGCCAGCAGCCAAGGAGTAAACACCATATATTTT.

The chain uses TRBV9 and TRBJ2-7; no clear D. The V end was cut by 4 bases, the J end by 0 bases, with 11 bases between. The CDR3 spans 14 residues. In germline, CDR1 is SGDLS, CDR2 YYNGEE. This chain's CDR3 is CASSPVLVSYEQYF. The CDR3 DNA is TGTGCCAGCAGCCCCGTCTTAGTCTCCTACGAGCAGTACTTC.

This clone was seen many times. The chain uses TRBV6-1 and TRBJ1-2, with 8 bases fitting TRBD1. The V gene's germline CDR1 is MNHNS and CDR2 SASEGT. The J segment lost 4 bases and the V segment lost 2 bases, leaving 6 bases of the junction unmatched. This CDR3 spans 15 amino acids. The CDR3: CASSESAGGGYGYTF. CDR3 nucleotides: TGTGCCAGCAGTGAATCGGCAGGGGGCGGCTATGGCTACACCTTC.